This T cell receptor beta chain is drawn from a study of blood T cell repertoires in COVID-19. The table came from immunoSEQ multiplex PCR; TCRdb's copy has only in-frame clones and leaves some out. The sample lists 100,000 to 150,000 clones; 65% to 90% were seen once. The germline V gene has CDR1 SEHNR and CDR2 FQNEAQ (reference sequence). CDR3 size: 19 residues. The V gene end was trimmed by 5 bases and the J gene end by 2 bases; junction bases not matched to a gene: 17. The sequencing input was PBMCs or T cells enriched from blood (not recorded which). The clonotype comes from a woman aged 50 to 60 who had recovered from COVID-19. This sequence joins TRBV7-9 and TRBJ2-3; 9 bases match TRBD1. CDR3: CASSPRTHQGQGDTDTQYF. CDR3 nucleotide sequence: TGTGCCAGCAGCCCCCGAACCCACCAGGGACAGGGTGACACAGATACGCAGTATTTT.